A single sample is the source of the 10 T cell receptor beta chains below, sequenced in a study of T-cell reconstitution after alpha-beta-depleted transplantation in children. Using unique molecular identifiers, the investigators prepared the TCRbeta library. TCRdb recomputed calls from the PCR reads with MiXCR, one row per CDR3 protein. The sample records about 540,000 distinct CDR3 sequences, 27% being singletons. Sequences were derived from PBMCs, sampled before TCRalphabeta/CD19-depleted stem cell transplant. These receptors all come from a boy younger than two with Wiskott-Aldrich syndrome, due to receive a stem cell transplant.

V and J are TRBV28 and TRBJ1-5; D may be TRBD1 (6 bases). V was cut by 3 bases and J by 7 bases, with 16 bases left in between. The CDR3 runs to 15 residues. From germline, CDR1 is MDHEN and CDR2 SYDVKM. For the CDR3, the DNA is TGTGCCAGCAGTTTTAGGGGGGGAGGAGGCCAGCCCCAGCATTTT. Its translation is CASSFRGGGGQPQHF.

This clonotype came up a few times. V usage is TRBV5-1 and J usage is TRBJ1-2; weak D call: TRBD1 (5 bases). The CDR3 is made up of 13 amino acids. Germline CDR1 SGHRS, CDR2 YFSETQ. The V end lost 2 bases, the J end lost 4 bases, and 9 bases lay between the germline ends. The CDR3 reads CASSFGGLYGYTF. CDR3 bases: TGCGCCAGCAGCTTCGGGGGACTCTATGGCTACACCTTC.

The chain joins TRBV18 to TRBJ2-5; no firm D call. V lost 3 bases to trimming and J lost 2 bases, with 16 bases between them. The CDR3 spans 16 residues. Germline V CDR1 and CDR2: KGHSH, LQKENI. The CDR3 nucleotides are TGTGCCAGCTCACCTGGGATGGGAACAAGGCAAGAGACCCAGTACTTC. Translated: CASSPGMGTRQETQYF.

V gene TRBV7-7 combines with J gene TRBJ2-5; 8 nucleotides align to TRBD2. J lost 1 base, V lost 3 bases, and 4 bases had no gene match. Germline lookup yields CDR1 SSHAT and CDR2 FNYEAQ (reference sequence). This CDR3 has 15 residues. CDR3 nucleotides: TGTGCCAGCAGCTTTTTAGCGGGGACCCAAGAGACCCAGTACTTC. Residues: CASSFLAGTQETQYF.

This clonotype appeared a few times. This sequence joins TRBV5-1 and TRBJ1-1, with D perhaps TRBD1 (6 bases). In germline, CDR1 is SGHRS, CDR2 YFSETQ. V lost 3 bases and J 0 bases, leaving 9 bases between the germline ends. CDR3 length: 14 amino acids. The CDR3 coding sequence is TGCGCCAGCAGCTCGAGACAGGTGAACACTGAAGCTTTCTTT. Its protein product is CASSSRQVNTEAFF.

This clonotype was counted between two and nine times. The chain combines TRBV5-1 with TRBJ2-3; 12 bases are a match to TRBD2. The CDR3 loop spans 17 amino acids. Germline V gene sequence: CDR1 SGHRS, CDR2 YFSETQ. J lost 0 bases, V lost 3 bases, and 5 bases had no gene match. The chain's CDR3 is CASSSGLAGPSTDTQYF. The CDR3 region has the DNA TGCGCCAGCAGCTCGGGACTAGCGGGTCCAAGCACAGATACGCAGTATTTT.

The chain is built from TRBV20-1 and TRBJ1-1; 7 positions match TRBD1. From germline, CDR1 is DFQATT and CDR2 SNEGSKA (reference sequence). The CDR3 sequence is 14 residues long. The V gene end was trimmed by 2 bases and the J gene end by 4 bases; junction bases not matched to a gene: 7. The CDR3 sequence is CSARLKGAGTEAFF. The CDR3 coding sequence is TGCAGTGCTAGACTCAAGGGGGCGGGCACTGAAGCTTTCTTT.

This clonotype was counted a few times. V gene TRBV5-1 combines with J gene TRBJ2-1; D possibly corresponds to TRBD1 (8 bases). This CDR3 spans 17 amino acids. V lost 0 bases, J lost 7 bases, and 20 bases lay in between. The V gene's germline CDR1 is SGHRS and CDR2 YFSETQ. The CDR3 region is CASSLGTGRVSINEQFF. CDR3 DNA: TGCGCCAGCAGCTTGGGGACAGGGAGGGTTAGCATAAATGAGCAGTTCTTC.

The chain couples TRBV12-3 or TRBV12-4 to TRBJ2-2; 13 positions agree with TRBD2. V was clipped by 7 bases and J by 7 bases; unmatched bases: 21. CDR3 size: 20 residues. CDR3 region: CASTQRFRGLAGVRHGELFF. The CDR3 DNA sequence: TGTGCCAGCACTCAAAGATTCCGAGGACTAGCGGGAGTTCGGCACGGGGAGCTGTTTTTT.

J is TRBJ1-4 and V is TRBV11-2; no clear D gene. Germline assignment: CDR1 SGHAT and CDR2 FQNNGV. V dropped 3 bases and J dropped 11 bases, with 10 bases sitting between them. This CDR3 contains 12 residues. The chain's CDR3 is CASSFSGSKLFF. CDR3 DNA sequence: TGTGCCAGCAGCTTTTCCGGTAGTAAACTGTTTTTT. Combining the CDR3 with reference TRBV11-2 and TRBJ1-4 gives the whole variable domain EAGVAQSPRYKIIEKRQSVAFWCNPISGHATLYWYQQILGQGPKLLIQFQNNGVVDDSQLPKDRFSAERLKGVDSTLKIQPAKLEDSAVYLCASSFSGSKLFFGSGTQLSVL.